Following are 19 T cell receptor beta chains from one sample sequenced in a study of response to subunit inactivated influenza vaccine. TCRdb fed the RT-PCR reads into MiXCR, producing one record per CDR3 protein. The sample consists of about 580,000 distinct CDR3 sequences, around 15% of them appearing once. This specimen was PBMCs from blood, taken about 12 days after vaccination. All receptors come from a man over 45 who received an inactivated influenza vaccine.

This clonotype came up a few times. V is TRBV5-1 and J is TRBJ1-6, with D maybe TRBD1 (5 bases). V was clipped by 7 bases and J by 0 bases, with 11 bases between them. CDR3 size: 15 residues. Looked up from germline, CDR1 is SGHRS and CDR2 is YFSETQ. CDR3 nucleotides: TGCGCCAGCGCCAGGGAGAGCTCCTATAATTCACCCCTCCACTTT. Translating gives CASARESSYNSPLHF.

The rearrangement uses TRBV12-3 or TRBV12-4 and TRBJ2-3; 8 bases fit TRBD2. The CDR3 runs 15 residues. The junction had 7 bases not matched to a gene; V was cut back by 6 bases and J by 2 bases. CDR3 sequence: CASRRGVVSTDTQYF. The CDR3 bases are TGTGCCAGCAGGCGGGGGGTCGTCTCCACAGATACGCAGTATTTT.

This clonotype was recorded a few times. The chain couples TRBV7-2 to TRBJ1-1; D uncertain. The V and J ends lost 5 bases and 5 bases respectively, with 15 bases between them. The germline V gene has CDR1 SGHTA and CDR2 FQGNSA. This CDR3 is built from 14 residues. The CDR3: CASSRQAPGTEAFF. CDR3 bases: TGTGCCAGCAGCCGCCAGGCCCCGGGGACTGAAGCTTTCTTT.

CDR3 DNA sequence: TGTGCCAGCAGGGCTAGCGGGACTTCCACCCACGAGCAGTACTTC. Translating it yields CASRASGTSTHEQYF. V and J are TRBV7-9 and TRBJ2-7; 9 bases agree with TRBD2. The CDR3 is 15 amino acids. V was pared by 6 bases and J by 5 bases, with 11 bases of the junction left unmatched. CDR1 and CDR2 from the germline V gene are SEHNR and FQNEAQ (reference sequence).

A few counts support this clonotype. This chain connects TRBV5-5 to TRBJ2-1; possibly TRBD2 for D (5 bases). Trimming left V 4 bases short and J 10 bases short, with 15 bases between. The CDR3 contains 13 residues. CDR1 and CDR2 from the germline V gene are SGHKS and YYEKEE (reference sequence). The CDR3: CASSPQLRGEQFF. CDR3 coding DNA: TGTGCCAGCAGCCCGCAACTGCGCGGGGAGCAGTTCTTC.

The CDR3 loop reads CASRQNPTGDTEAFF. CDR3 bases: TGCGCCAGCAGACAAAACCCCACAGGGGACACTGAAGCTTTCTTT. This rearrangement joins TRBV5-1 to TRBJ1-1, with TRBD1 matching 7 bases. CDR3 length: 15 amino acids. Trimming removed 5 bases from V and 3 bases from J; junction bases left unmatched: 10. Germline assignment: CDR1 SGHRS and CDR2 YFSETQ.

The rearrangement links TRBV2 to TRBJ2-7; a weak D match, TRBD1 (5 bases). The CDR3 covers 17 residues. CDR1 and CDR2 from the germline V gene are SNHLY and FYNNEI. V lost 2 bases to trimming and J lost 0 bases, with 17 bases between them. CDR3 region: CASSEMVARQHSYEQYF. The CDR3 bases are TGTGCCAGCAGTGAAATGGTGGCGAGACAGCACTCCTACGAGCAGTACTTC.

J is TRBJ2-2 and V is TRBV7-9, with 14 nucleotides matching TRBD2. Germline CDR1 SEHNR, CDR2 FQNEAQ (reference sequence). CDR3 length: 17 amino acids. J gave up 3 bases and V 5 bases, and 5 bases lay outside the gene matches. CDR3 loop: CASSMGLAGVDTGELFF. As DNA, the CDR3 is TGTGCCAGCAGCATGGGACTAGCGGGGGTCGACACCGGGGAGCTGTTTTTT.

The chain employs TRBV27 and TRBJ2-1, with 9 positions matching TRBD2. CDR1 is MNHEY and CDR2 is SMNVEV in the germline V gene (reference sequence). V was pared by 8 bases and J by 9 bases, with 11 bases of the junction left unmatched. The CDR3 totals 14 residues. The CDR3: CASSTSGGPSEQFF. In DNA form, the CDR3 reads TGTGCCAGCTCGACTAGCGGAGGTCCCAGTGAGCAGTTCTTC.

This clonotype was counted ten times or more. The chain links TRBV29-1 to TRBJ2-1; 7 positions match TRBD1. The junction had 10 bases not matched to a gene; V was cut back by 2 bases and J by 0 bases. The CDR3 sequence is 17 residues long. CDR1 and CDR2 from the germline V gene are SQVTM and ANQGSEA. The CDR3 coding sequence is TGCAGCGTTGAATGGCGTACGGCAGGGGGCTCCTACAATGAGCAGTTCTTC. Its translation: CSVEWRTAGGSYNEQFF.

The chain links TRBV11-2 to TRBJ2-1; D assignment may be TRBD1 or TRBD2 (5 bases each). Deletions cut 5 bases from V and 1 base from J, with 27 bases between. The germline CDR1 and CDR2 sequences are SGHAT and FQNNGV. The CDR3 totals 20 residues. CDR3 residues: CASSPRGGQGPPGSYNEQFF. The CDR3 nucleotides read TGTGCCAGCAGCCCGCGAGGCGGCCAGGGTCCTCCGGGATCCTACAATGAGCAGTTCTTC.

This clonotype occurred a few times. The chain has TRBV18 and TRBJ2-1; maybe TRBD2 (6 bases). This CDR3 comprises 14 residues. The V and J ends lost 5 bases and 5 bases respectively, with 13 bases between them. Germline CDR1 is KGHSH and CDR2 is LQKENI. DNA of the CDR3: TGTGCCAGCTCAGGGGGGAGTTCGAACAATGAGCAGTTCTTC. Its protein is CASSGGSSNNEQFF. The whole variable domain, filled in from reference TRBV18 and TRBJ2-1, reads NAGVMQNPRHLVRRRGQEARLRCSPMKGHSHVYWYRQLPEEGLKFMVYLQKENIIDESGMPKERFSAEFPKEGPSILRIQQVVRGDSAAYFCASSGGSSNNEQFFGPGTRLTVL.

The rearrangement uses TRBV15 and TRBJ2-7, with D possibly TRBD2 on 6 matching bases. CDR3 length: 16 residues. Germline V gene sequence: CDR1 LNHNV, CDR2 YYDKDF (reference sequence). V gave up 5 bases and J gave up 1 base, with 18 bases separating them. The CDR3 sequence: CATSGLTGGGSYEQYF. The DNA for the CDR3 is TGTGCCACCAGCGGTTTAACCGGGGGTGGGTCCTACGAGCAGTACTTC.

The rearrangement joins TRBV7-9 to TRBJ2-7, with D tentatively TRBD2 (5 bases). This CDR3 is built from 12 residues. Germline CDR1 and CDR2: SEHNR and FQNEAQ (reference sequence). The V and J ends lost 0 bases and 9 bases respectively, with 9 bases between them. CDR3 protein: CASSLADSGQYF. The CDR3 DNA sequence: TGTGCCAGCAGCTTAGCGGACTCGGGGCAGTACTTC.

V and J are TRBV2 and TRBJ2-1, with TRBD1 as a possible D gene (5 bases). This CDR3 comprises 12 residues. Between the trimmed V and J ends, which lost 6 bases and 6 bases, there was a span of 9 bases. Per the germline V gene, CDR1 is SNHLY and CDR2 is FYNNEI. This CDR3 reads CASRYRINEQFF. CDR3 DNA sequence: TGTGCCAGCAGGTACAGGATCAATGAGCAGTTCTTC.

Of note for this clonotype: A read error may be the cause here, since a much bigger clone is one base away. This chain connects TRBV12-3 or TRBV12-4 to TRBJ2-1; possible D gene TRBD1, 6 bases. The CDR3 has 15 amino acids. V was pared by 7 bases and J by 4 bases, with 17 bases between. CDR3 region: CASTPNRVGYNEQFF. The CDR3, as DNA: TGTGCCAGCACCCCGAACAGGGTGGGGTACAATGAGCAGTTCTTC.

The V call is TRBV5-5, the J call TRBJ1-6; D is unresolved. V dropped 0 bases and J dropped 5 bases, with 6 bases sitting between them. Germline V CDR1 and CDR2: SGHKS, YYEKEE (reference sequence). The CDR3 has 14 residues. The CDR3 reads CASSLGPDNSPLHF. As DNA, the CDR3 is TGTGCCAGCAGCTTGGGTCCCGATAATTCACCCCTCCACTTT.

The chain is built from TRBV5-6 and TRBJ2-7; tentatively, D is TRBD1 (5 bases). CDR1 and CDR2 (germline): SGHDT, YYEEEE. The CDR3 totals 12 residues. Trimming stripped 2 bases from V and 4 bases from J, with 7 bases between. CDR3 coding DNA: TGTGCCAGCAGCTTCAGGGAATACGAGCAGTACTTC. Its protein is CASSFREYEQYF.

The sample holds a few counts of this clonotype. The CDR3 region is CASSLGLWNTEAFF. CDR3 DNA: TGTGCCAGCAGTTTAGGGTTATGGAACACTGAAGCTTTCTTT. This chain connects TRBV12-3 or TRBV12-4 to TRBJ1-1; D is unresolved. This CDR3 has 14 residues. The germline V and J ends were trimmed by 1 base and 1 base, with 7 bases remaining between them.